Listed below are T cell receptor beta chains from one sample, sequenced in a study of T-cell reconstitution after alpha-beta-depleted transplantation in children. MiXCR was run by TCRdb on the PCR reads, yielding one entry per CDR3 protein. This table has about 460,000 distinct CDR3 sequences, 10% to 13% appearing once. The sample here was PBMCs, taken before TCRalphabeta/CD19-depleted stem cell transplant. The receptors shown here come from a child aged 2-15 years with inherited bone marrow failure, due to receive a stem cell transplant. CDR3s include the opening cysteine and the closing phenylalanine or tryptophan. A D gene is named only where the DNA matches it firmly. A clone size is listed for some rows: how often the clone was seen (once, few, many), or a class if it is expanded.

D | J | V | size | DNA | CDR3
. | TRBJ2-7 | TRBV12-3/TRBV12-4 | many | TGTGCCAGCAGGGAAAGGCGGAACGAGCAGTACTTC | CASRERRNEQYF
TRBD2 | TRBJ2-5 | TRBV6-2/TRBV6-3 | . | TGTGCCAGCAGTCCCCGGGATAGCGGGAGAGGATACCAAGAGACCCAGTACTTC | CASSPRDSGRGYQETQYF
TRBD2 | TRBJ2-1 | TRBV4-3 | many | TGCGCCAGCAGCCAAGATGGTCTAGCGGGAGGTAATGAGCAGTTCTTC | CASSQDGLAGGNEQFF
. | TRBJ2-4 | TRBV28 | few | TGTGCCGGTCAACAGGGAAACATTCAGTACTTC | CAGQQGNIQYF
. | TRBJ1-2 | TRBV4-3 | few | TGCGCCAGCAGCCAAGATCTCACAACAGTTTATGGCTACACCTTC | CASSQDLTTVYGYTF
TRBD1 | TRBJ2-1 | TRBV29-1 | many | TGCAGCGTAGCCGGGACAGGGCGGGACAATGAGCAGTTCTTC | CSVAGTGRDNEQFF
. | TRBJ2-4 | TRBV3-1 | once | TGTGCCAGCTCCCAGCAGTTACTGTACCTAGCCAAAAACATTCAGTACTTC | CASSQQLLYLAKNIQYF
. | TRBJ2-2 | TRBV20-1 | . | TGCAGTGCTACCCCCGGGTCAGACGGGGAGCTGTTTTTT | CSATPGSDGELFF
. | TRBJ2-2 | TRBV6-1 | many | TGTGCCAGCAGTGGTGTGGACTGGGGAGACACCGGGGAGCTGTTTTTT | CASSGVDWGDTGELFF
TRBD1 | TRBJ2-7 | TRBV27 | many | TGTGCCAGCAGTTCAACCGGGACAGGCCTCTACGAGCAGTACTTC | CASSSTGTGLYEQYF
. | TRBJ1-2 | TRBV5-6 | many | TGTGCCAGCAGCTTGAACCCAGGGAGCCATGGCTACACCTTC | CASSLNPGSHGYTF
. | TRBJ2-5 | TRBV5-1 | many | TGCGCCAGCAGCCCTGGGGCCTCGGAGGAAGAGACCCAGTACTTC | CASSPGASEEETQYF
. | TRBJ2-4 | TRBV6-2/TRBV6-3 | medium-sized | TGTGCCAGCAGTTACCGGTCCCGCTCGGAAAACATTCAGTACTTC | CASSYRSRSENIQYF
. | TRBJ1-2 | TRBV4-2 | once | TGTGCCAGCAGCCCCGGACAAGTAAACTATGGCTACACCTTC | CASSPGQVNYGYTF
TRBD1 | TRBJ2-2 | TRBV25-1 | many | TGTGCCAGCAGTGAGACCGGGACAGGGAACGGCGGGGAGCTGTTTTTT | CASSETGTGNGGELFF
. | TRBJ2-1 | TRBV5-1 | many | TGCGCCAGCAGCTTGTTGGAGGGAACCTACAATGAGCAGTTCTTC | CASSLLEGTYNEQFF
TRBD1 | TRBJ2-5 | TRBV5-4 | . | TGTGCCAGCAGCTCCCGGGACAGGGGGGAGACCCAGTACTTC | CASSSRDRGETQYF
. | TRBJ1-5 | TRBV23-1 | few | TGCGCCAGCAGTCAGAACCGCGGTCAGCCCCAGCATTTT | CASSQNRGQPQHF
TRBD1 | TRBJ1-1 | TRBV4-3 | many | TGCGCCAGCAGCCAAGGGGACAGGGTGGCTGAAGCTTTCTTT | CASSQGDRVAEAFF
. | TRBJ2-4 | TRBV7-6 | many | TGTGCCAGCAGCTTGATGGCGGCTCAGAGGTTTGCCAAAAACATTCAGTACTTC | CASSLMAAQRFAKNIQYF
. | TRBJ2-7 | TRBV7-8 | many | TGTGCCAGCAGCCCGCGGATCTACGAGCAGTACTTC | CASSPRIYEQYF
. | TRBJ2-2 | TRBV4-3 | . | TGCGCCAGCAGCCCCCGGGACATGGGAGGCCCAGGCGCCGGGGAGCTGTTTTTT | CASSPRDMGGPGAGELFF
TRBD2 | TRBJ2-3 | TRBV11-2 | . | TGTGCCAGCAGCTTAGTGCGGGAGAGGGCGGCAGATACGCAGTATTTT | CASSLVRERAADTQYF
. | TRBJ1-1 | TRBV5-1 | . | TGCGCCAGCAGCTTGAAGGGGCCTGAAGCTTTCTTT | CASSLKGPEAFF
. | TRBJ2-3 | TRBV29-1 | . | TGCAGCGCAGAAATACGACACCCTAGCACAGATACGCAGTATTTT | CSAEIRHPSTDTQYF
TRBD2 | TRBJ2-2 | TRBV4-3 | many | TGCGCCAGCAGCCACCTACTAGCGGGAGTGAACACCGGGGAGCTGTTTTTT | CASSHLLAGVNTGELFF
TRBD2 | TRBJ2-7 | TRBV4-1 | many | TGCGCCAGCAGCCAAGTACTAGCGGGAGTTTGGGGAGGTTCCTACGAGCAGTACTTC | CASSQVLAGVWGGSYEQYF
. | TRBJ2-3 | TRBV12-3/TRBV12-4 | many | TGTGCCAGCAGTTTTCTCCGCGGGATCACAGATACGCAGTATTTT | CASSFLRGITDTQYF
. | TRBJ2-3 | TRBV2 | many | TGTGCCAGCAGTGAAAACCTAGCGAGCACAGATACGCAGTATTTT | CASSENLASTDTQYF
. | TRBJ2-2 | TRBV28 | many | TGTGCCAGCCTTACGAGGGGCTTCACCGGGGAGCTGTTTTTT | CASLTRGFTGELFF
. | TRBJ2-3 | TRBV7-2 | many | TGTGCCAGCAGCCGGACGACTGATACGCAGTATTTT | CASSRTTDTQYF